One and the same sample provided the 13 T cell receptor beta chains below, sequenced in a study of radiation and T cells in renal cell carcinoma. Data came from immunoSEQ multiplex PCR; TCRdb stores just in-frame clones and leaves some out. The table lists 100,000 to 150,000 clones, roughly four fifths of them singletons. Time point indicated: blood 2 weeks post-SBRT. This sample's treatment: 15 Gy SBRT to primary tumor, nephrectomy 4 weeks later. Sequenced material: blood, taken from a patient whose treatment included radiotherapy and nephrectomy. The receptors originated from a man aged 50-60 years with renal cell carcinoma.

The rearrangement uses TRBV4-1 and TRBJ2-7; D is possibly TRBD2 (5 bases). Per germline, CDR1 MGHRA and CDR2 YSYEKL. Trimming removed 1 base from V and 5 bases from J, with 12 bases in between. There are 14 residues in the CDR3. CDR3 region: CASSQGLLLDEQYF. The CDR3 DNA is TGCGCCAGCAGCCAAGGACTACTCCTCGACGAGCAGTACTTC.

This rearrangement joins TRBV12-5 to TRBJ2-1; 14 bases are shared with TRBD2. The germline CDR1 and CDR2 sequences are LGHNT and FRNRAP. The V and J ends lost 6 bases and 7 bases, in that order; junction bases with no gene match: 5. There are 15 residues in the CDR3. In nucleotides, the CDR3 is TGTGCTAGTGGCAGGACTAGCGGGGGGTTAAATGAGCAGTTCTTC. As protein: CASGRTSGGLNEQFF.

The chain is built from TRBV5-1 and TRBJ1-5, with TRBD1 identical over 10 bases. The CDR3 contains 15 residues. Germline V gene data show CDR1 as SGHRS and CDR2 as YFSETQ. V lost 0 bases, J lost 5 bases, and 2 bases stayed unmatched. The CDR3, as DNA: TGCGCCAGCAGCTTGGGGGACAGGGGTGATCAGCCCCAGCATTTT. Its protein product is CASSLGDRGDQPQHF. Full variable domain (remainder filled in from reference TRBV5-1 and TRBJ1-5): KAGVTQTPRYLIKTRGQQVTLSCSPISGHRSVSWYQQTPGQGLQFLFEYFSETQRNKGNFPGRFSGRQFSNSRSEMNVSTLELGDSALYLCASSLGDRGDQPQHFGDGTRLSIL.

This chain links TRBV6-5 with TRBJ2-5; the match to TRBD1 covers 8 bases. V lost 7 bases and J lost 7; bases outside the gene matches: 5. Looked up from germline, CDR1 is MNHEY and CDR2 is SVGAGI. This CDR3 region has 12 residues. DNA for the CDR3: TGTGCCAGCAAGGACAGGGAAGGGACCCAGTACTTC. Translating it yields CASKDREGTQYF.

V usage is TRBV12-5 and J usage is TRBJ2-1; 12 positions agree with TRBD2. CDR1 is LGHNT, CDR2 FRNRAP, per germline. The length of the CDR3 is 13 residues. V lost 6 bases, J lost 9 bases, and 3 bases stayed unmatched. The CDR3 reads CASGLAGGTEQFF. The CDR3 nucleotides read TGTGCTAGTGGACTAGCGGGGGGTACTGAGCAGTTCTTC.

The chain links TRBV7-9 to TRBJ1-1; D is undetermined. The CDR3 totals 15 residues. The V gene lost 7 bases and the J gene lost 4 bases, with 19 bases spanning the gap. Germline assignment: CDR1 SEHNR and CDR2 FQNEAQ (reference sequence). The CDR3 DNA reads TGTGCCAGCACCTCTGGTGTGGGGTCCGGCACTGAAGCTTTCTTT. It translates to CASTSGVGSGTEAFF.

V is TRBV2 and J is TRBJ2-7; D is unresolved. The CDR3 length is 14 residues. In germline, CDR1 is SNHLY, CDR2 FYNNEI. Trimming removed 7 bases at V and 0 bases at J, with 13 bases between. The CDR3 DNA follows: TGTGCCAGCATTAGGCAGCTAAGCTCCTACGAGCAGTACTTC. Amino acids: CASIRQLSSYEQYF.

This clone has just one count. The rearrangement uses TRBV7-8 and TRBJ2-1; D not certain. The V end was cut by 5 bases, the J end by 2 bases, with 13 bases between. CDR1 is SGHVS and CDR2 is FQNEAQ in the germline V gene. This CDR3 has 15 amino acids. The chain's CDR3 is CASSPHGEAYNEQFF. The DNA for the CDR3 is TGTGCCAGCAGCCCCCATGGGGAAGCCTACAATGAGCAGTTCTTC.

CDR3 sequence (DNA): TGTGCCAGCAGTTCGGGACTAGCGAGGCAGTATTTT. It specifies CASSSGLARQYF. V gene TRBV6-5 combines with J gene TRBJ2-3; TRBD2 matches at 10 bases. Unmatched junction bases numbered 3, after V lost 4 bases and J lost 11 bases. The CDR3 spans 12 residues. The V gene's germline CDR1 is MNHEY and CDR2 SVGAGI.

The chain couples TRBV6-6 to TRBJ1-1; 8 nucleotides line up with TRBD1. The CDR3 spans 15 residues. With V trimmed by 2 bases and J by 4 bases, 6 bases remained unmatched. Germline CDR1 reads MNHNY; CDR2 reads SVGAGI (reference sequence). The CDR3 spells CASSYDRGLGTEAFF. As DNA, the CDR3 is TGTGCCAGCAGTTACGACAGGGGATTGGGCACTGAAGCTTTCTTT.

CDR3 nucleotide sequence: TGTGCCAGCAGCTTAACCGGCGGTCAGCCCCAGCATTTT. Protein sequence: CASSLTGGQPQHF. This chain links TRBV7-2 with TRBJ1-5; D unresolved. The V end lost 2 bases, the J end lost 6 bases, and 8 bases lay between the germline ends. Per germline, CDR1 SGHTA and CDR2 FQGNSA. The CDR3 length is 13 residues.

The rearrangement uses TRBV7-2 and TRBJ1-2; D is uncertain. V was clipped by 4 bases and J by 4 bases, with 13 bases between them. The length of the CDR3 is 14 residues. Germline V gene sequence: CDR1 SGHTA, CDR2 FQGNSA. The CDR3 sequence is CASSSRATIYGYTF. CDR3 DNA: TGTGCCAGCAGCTCTAGGGCGACGATCTATGGCTACACCTTC.

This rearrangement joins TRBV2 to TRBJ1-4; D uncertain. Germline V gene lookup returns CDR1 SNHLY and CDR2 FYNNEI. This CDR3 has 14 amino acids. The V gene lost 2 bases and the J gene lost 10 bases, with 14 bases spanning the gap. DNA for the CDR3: TGTGCCAGCAGTGAACAGGAGACAACCGGAAAACTGTTTTTT. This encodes CASSEQETTGKLFF.